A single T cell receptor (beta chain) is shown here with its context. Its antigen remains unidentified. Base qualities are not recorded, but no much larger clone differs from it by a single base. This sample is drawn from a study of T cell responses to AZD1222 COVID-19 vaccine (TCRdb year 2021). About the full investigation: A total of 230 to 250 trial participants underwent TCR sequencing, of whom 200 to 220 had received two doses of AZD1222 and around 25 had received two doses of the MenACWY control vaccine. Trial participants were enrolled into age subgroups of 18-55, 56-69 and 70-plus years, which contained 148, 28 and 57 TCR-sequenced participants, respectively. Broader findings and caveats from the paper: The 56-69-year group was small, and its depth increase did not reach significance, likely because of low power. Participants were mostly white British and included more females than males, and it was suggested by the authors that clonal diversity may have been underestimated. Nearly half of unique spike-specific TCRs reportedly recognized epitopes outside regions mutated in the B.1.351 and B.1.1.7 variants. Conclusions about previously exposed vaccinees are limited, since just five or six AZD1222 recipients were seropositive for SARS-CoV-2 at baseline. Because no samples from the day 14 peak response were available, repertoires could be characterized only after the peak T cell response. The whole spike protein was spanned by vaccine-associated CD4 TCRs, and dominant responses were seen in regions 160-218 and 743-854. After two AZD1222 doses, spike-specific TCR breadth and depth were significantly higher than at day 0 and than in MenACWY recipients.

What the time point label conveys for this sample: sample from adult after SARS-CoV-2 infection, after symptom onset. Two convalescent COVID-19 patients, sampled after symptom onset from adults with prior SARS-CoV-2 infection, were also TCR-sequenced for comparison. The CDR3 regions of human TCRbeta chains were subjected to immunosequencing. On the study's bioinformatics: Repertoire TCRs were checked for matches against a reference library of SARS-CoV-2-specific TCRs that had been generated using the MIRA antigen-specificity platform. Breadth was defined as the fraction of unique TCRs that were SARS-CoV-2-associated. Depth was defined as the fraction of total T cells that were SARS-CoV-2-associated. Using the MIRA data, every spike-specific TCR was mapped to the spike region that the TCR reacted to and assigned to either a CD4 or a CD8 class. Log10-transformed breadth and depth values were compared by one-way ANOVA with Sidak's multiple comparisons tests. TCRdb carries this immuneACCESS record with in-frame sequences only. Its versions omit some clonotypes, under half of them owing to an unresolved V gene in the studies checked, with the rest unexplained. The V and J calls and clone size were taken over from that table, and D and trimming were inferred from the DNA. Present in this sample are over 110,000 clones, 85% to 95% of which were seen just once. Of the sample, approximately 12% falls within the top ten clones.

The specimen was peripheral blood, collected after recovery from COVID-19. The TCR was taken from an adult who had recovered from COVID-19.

This receptor has the CDR3 CASSFGQGSSYEQYF. The nucleotides read TGTGCCAGCAGTTTTGGACAGGGTAGCTCCTACGAGCAGTACTTC. The rearranged chain carries TRBV6-5 and TRBJ2-7; TRBD1 fits 8 bases in the junction. Trimming takes 4 bases off V and 0 bases off J; junction bases not matched to a gene: 5. Including the terminal cysteine and phenylalanine, the CDR3 comprises 15 residues. Solely the CDR3 DNA is kept, with 45 bases framed from the first base. From the germline V gene, CDR1 is MNHEY and CDR2 is SVGAGI.